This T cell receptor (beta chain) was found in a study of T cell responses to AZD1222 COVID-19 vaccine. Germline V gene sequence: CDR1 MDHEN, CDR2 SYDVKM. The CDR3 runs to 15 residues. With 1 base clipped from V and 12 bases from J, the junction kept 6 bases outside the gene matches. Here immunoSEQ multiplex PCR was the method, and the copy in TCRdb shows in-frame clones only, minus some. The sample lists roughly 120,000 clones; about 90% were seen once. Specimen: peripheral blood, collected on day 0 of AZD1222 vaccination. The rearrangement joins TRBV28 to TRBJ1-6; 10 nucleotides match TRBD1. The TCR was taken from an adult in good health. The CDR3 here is CASSLSGTGVQPLHF. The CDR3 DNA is TGTGCCAGCAGTTTATCCGGGACAGGGGTGCAACCCCTCCACTTT.